A single sample is the source of the 14 T cell receptor beta chains below, sequenced in a study of liver allograft versus peripheral blood T cells. Whole-study context: Recipients' peripheral blood T cell receptor repertoires were compared with those in transplanted livers.

TCRdb called the reads again in MiXCR, with one record for every CDR3 protein. The sample lists roughly 14,000 distinct CDR3 sequences, 20% to 25% seen once, with approximately 6.3% in the top ten. These TCRs come from a human patient who had a liver transplant. Among the T cells, some may be from the graft donor.

This clonotype was picked up many times. This chain uses TRBV5-5 with TRBJ1-6; TRBD1 matches 7 bases. Trimming removed 2 bases from V and 10 bases from J; junction bases left unmatched: 6. Looked up from germline, CDR1 is SGHKS and CDR2 is YYEKEE (reference sequence). The CDR3 spans 14 residues. CDR3 protein: CASSFSRGNSPLHF. For the CDR3, the DNA is TGTGCCAGCAGCTTTAGCAGGGGGAACTCACCCCTCCACTTT.

This clonotype is classed as medium-sized. V gene TRBV18 combines with J gene TRBJ2-1; D uncertain. CDR3 length: 17 residues. The germline CDR1 and CDR2 sequences are KGHSH and LQKENI. The ends were cut back, 3 bases at V and 3 bases at J, with 18 bases in the middle. The CDR3 nucleotides read TGTGCCAGCTCACCTTCCCCTTCCTCCACCAGCTACAATGAGCAGTTCTTC. It encodes CASSPSPSSTSYNEQFF.

The chain joins TRBV20-1 to TRBJ1-6; tentatively, D is TRBD1 (6 bases). This CDR3 has 13 residues. CDR1 DFQATT and CDR2 SNEGSKA come from the germline V gene (reference sequence). Trimming took 6 bases from V and 6 from J, leaving 12 bases between them. This chain's CDR3 is CSAPGQPNSPLHF. CDR3 in DNA: TGCAGTGCACCCGGACAGCCTAATTCACCCCTCCACTTT.

In the case of this clonotype: A much larger clone lies a single base off, so this may be a read error. V usage is TRBV5-6 and J usage is TRBJ1-1, with unresolved D. CDR1 and CDR2 from the germline V gene are SGHDT and YYEEEE. The CDR3 has 13 amino acids. The DNA for the CDR3 is TGTTCCAGCAGCTTGCAGCTCTCCGGGAAAGCTTTCTTT. The encoded protein is CSSSLQLSGKAFF.

This clonotype was counted only a few times. The V call is TRBV14, the J call TRBJ1-2, with D maybe TRBD1 (5 bases). The CDR3 has 18 residues. Trimming pared 0 bases from V and 6 bases from J, leaving 23 bases between. CDR1 and CDR2 (germline): SGHDN, FVKESK. The CDR3 nucleotides read TGTGCCAGCAGCCAAGATCAGTCGGACACCTTTGCGAGTCATGGCTACACCTTC. It codes for CASSQDQSDTFASHGYTF.

In this sample, this clonotype is medium-sized. V usage is TRBV19 and J usage is TRBJ1-4; D call uncertain. CDR1 LNHDA and CDR2 SQIVND come from the germline V gene (reference sequence). CDR3 size: 16 residues. Trimming took off 5 bases at V and 0 bases at J, with 13 bases between the two ends. Here the CDR3 reads CASSDRSAATNEKLFF. As DNA, the CDR3 is TGTGCCAGTAGTGATCGGTCAGCTGCAACTAATGAAAAACTGTTTTTT.

This clonotype was seen more than once but under ten times. The genes are TRBV7-9 and TRBJ1-1, with D maybe TRBD1 (5 bases). Trimming left V 5 bases short and J 8 bases short, with 18 bases between. The CDR3 has 14 amino acids. Looked up from germline, CDR1 is SEHNR and CDR2 is FQNEAQ (reference sequence). CDR3 coding DNA: TGTGCCAGCAGCCTAACAAGTCCCCCAGGGGAAGCTTTCTTT. Translating it yields CASSLTSPPGEAFF.

This clonotype is judged medium-sized. The chain couples TRBV7-2 to TRBJ1-1; 8 bases align to TRBD1. CDR3 size: 18 residues. The germline gives CDR1 SGHTA, CDR2 FQGNSA. The junction had 11 bases not matched to a gene; V was cut back by 2 bases and J by 0 bases. The CDR3 loop reads CASSLRGGTGSLNTEAFF. The CDR3 DNA sequence: TGTGCCAGCAGCTTAAGGGGGGGGACAGGTAGTTTGAACACTGAAGCTTTCTTT.

By proportion, this clonotype is medium-sized. The rearrangement uses TRBV10-3 and TRBJ1-2; 7 bases align to TRBD1. Germline V gives CDR1 ENHRY, CDR2 SYGVKD. The CDR3 totals 17 residues. The trim removed 10 bases at V and 0 bases at J, leaving 17 bases unmatched. CDR3 DNA: TGTGCCACGTACTCTTTGCCAGGGGGGGATACTAACTATGGCTACACCTTC. Its translation: CATYSLPGGDTNYGYTF.

This clonotype is termed medium-sized. The CDR3: CASSPTENTEAFF. CDR3 DNA sequence: TGTGCCAGCTCACCGACGGAGAACACTGAAGCTTTCTTT. This rearrangement joins TRBV18 to TRBJ1-1; no reliable D call. Germline V gene sequence: CDR1 KGHSH, CDR2 LQKENI. The V gene lost 3 bases and the J gene lost 1 base, with 6 bases spanning the gap. CDR3 length equals 13 residues.

This clonotype was seen at least ten times. The rearrangement joins TRBV29-1 to TRBJ2-3; D might be TRBD1 (5 bases). V was trimmed by 0 bases and J by 4 bases, leaving 17 bases between them. The CDR3 spans 16 residues. From germline, CDR1 is SQVTM and CDR2 ANQGSEA. The CDR3 bases are TGCAGCGTTGAAGATCGGTGGGGCTCCCACTCAGATACGCAGTATTTT. Its translation: CSVEDRWGSHSDTQYF.

Of note for this clonotype: A read error is possible here, since a much larger clone lies one base away. The chain carries TRBV6-5 and TRBJ1-6; 7 bases map to TRBD1. Germline loops: CDR1 MNHEY, CDR2 SVGAGI. The CDR3 is 15 residues long. This chain's CDR3 is CGVGYRGPYNSPLHF. CDR3 coding DNA: TGTGGCGTTGGCTACAGGGGCCCCTATAATTCACCCCTCCACTTT.

This clonotype was observed at least ten times. The chain uses TRBV18 and TRBJ2-7, with D perhaps matching TRBD2 (6 bases). Germline V lookup: CDR1 KGHSH, CDR2 LQKENI. Deletions cut 6 bases from V and 2 bases from J, with 11 bases between. The CDR3 covers 13 residues. CDR3 amino acids: CASSPGTPYEQYF. CDR3 in DNA: TGTGCCAGCTCCCCCGGGACTCCCTACGAGCAGTACTTC.

This clonotype is deemed medium-sized. This sequence joins TRBV10-3 and TRBJ1-1; 7 nucleotides agree with TRBD1. CDR1 is ENHRY and CDR2 is SYGVKD in the germline V gene. CDR3 length: 15 amino acids. Trimming took 3 bases from V and 4 from J; bases not matched to a gene: 8. Here the CDR3 reads CAISDPGQQSTEAFF. DNA of the CDR3: TGTGCCATCAGTGATCCGGGACAGCAAAGCACTGAAGCTTTCTTT.